The clone carrying this T cell receptor beta chain has a handful of counts. The antigen remains undetermined. The entry originates in a study of T cells after yellow fever vaccination. Findings and limits, study-wide: After the booster, approximately 96% of CD4 and around nine tenths of CD8 primary-response clones were re-detected.

The CDR3 extends over 11 amino acids. CDR1 and CDR2 from the germline V gene are SQVTM and ANQGSEA. Trimming cost V 7 bases and J 6 bases, with 12 bases left between them. For TCR, cDNA came from 5'RACE template switching, which added a universal primer site and UMIs. TCRdb ran MiXCR on the 5' RACE reads and lists one entry per CDR3 protein. The data contain a few hundred thousand distinct CDR3 sequences, approximately 8% of them singletons. This chain connects TRBV29-1 to TRBJ1-1; D perhaps matches TRBD1 (6 bases). The sequencing used PBMCs, collected roughly 47 days after the first yellow fever vaccination. The receptor's source is a man aged 18 to 29 who received the YFV17D yellow fever vaccine. CDR3 sequence: CSGQTGSEAFF. The CDR3 DNA sequence: TGCAGCGGACAAACAGGGTCTGAAGCTTTCTTT.